These T cell receptor beta chains were read from a single sample in a study of blood T cells in healthy people across ages. TCRdb reprocessed the 5' RACE reads with MiXCR, giving one entry per CDR3 protein. The table has 700,000 to 950,000 distinct CDR3 sequences, roughly 60% seen once; the top ten hold roughly 20%. The specimen was blood. The receptors were sampled from a man younger than 45 in good health. Each CDR3 is given with its conserved first and last residue. D genes are given only for firm matches. Clone size is stated in some rows and not others, as once, few, many or a class when expanded.

d_gene,j_gene,abundance,v_gene,CDR3nt,CDR3aa
TRBD2,TRBJ2-1,-,TRBV5-1,TGCGCCAGCAAACGGGAGGGCTCCTACAATGAGCAGTTCTTC,CASKREGSYNEQFF
-,TRBJ2-3,-,TRBV20-1,TGCAGTGTTCAGGGCGGCACAGATACGCAGTATTTT,CSVQGGTDTQYF
TRBD1,TRBJ2-1,once,TRBV7-2,TGTGCCAGCAGCTCACGGACAGGGGCCTACAATGAGCAGTTCTTC,CASSSRTGAYNEQFF
-,TRBJ1-6,-,TRBV5-6,TGTGCCAGCAGCTCCCGTATCGGTGGAGGACGTACCACAAGGGGGGGACCCCTCCACTTT,CASSSRIGGGRTTRGGPLHF
-,TRBJ2-4,-,TRBV4-2,TGTGCCAGCAGCCCTGGGGTCCCGGGGTTAATTCAGTACTTC,CASSPGVPGLIQYF
TRBD2,TRBJ2-1,-,TRBV27,TGTGCCAGCAGACGACGCTTAGCGGGAGGGGCAAATGAGCAGTTCTTC,CASRRRLAGGANEQFF
TRBD1,TRBJ1-6,-,TRBV9,TGTGCCAGCAGCACAACCCAACAGGGGAATTCACCCCTCCACTTT,CASSTTQQGNSPLHF
TRBD1,TRBJ1-5,-,TRBV6-2/TRBV6-3,TGTGCCAGCAGACAGGGGGGGGGGCATCAGCCCCAGCATTTT,CASRQGGGHQPQHF
-,TRBJ2-3,-,TRBV12-3/TRBV12-4,TGTGCCAGCAGTTTCCCCGAGGGTACGCAGTATTTT,CASSFPEGTQYF
-,TRBJ1-2,few,TRBV9,TGTGCCAGCAGCGTAGCAGAGAGAAACTATGGCTACACCTTC,CASSVAERNYGYTF
TRBD1,TRBJ1-2,-,TRBV5-1,TGCGCCAGCAGCGAAAACGGACAGGGTATTGTTGGCTACACCTTC,CASSENGQGIVGYTF
-,TRBJ2-7,-,TRBV29-1,TGCAGCGTCACCCTCCTCCCGGGACTGACCTACGAGCAGTACTTC,CSVTLLPGLTYEQYF
TRBD2,TRBJ2-1,-,TRBV2,TGTGCCAGCAGCGAGAGCGGGGATTCTTACAATGAGCAGTTCTTC,CASSESGDSYNEQFF
TRBD2,TRBJ2-1,-,TRBV29-1,TGCAGCGTCCACCTAAGCGGGAGGCTCGGGAATGAGCAGTTCTTC,CSVHLSGRLGNEQFF
-,TRBJ2-3,-,TRBV9,TGTGCCAGCAGCGTAGGGGTCCACACAGATACGCAGTATTTT,CASSVGVHTDTQYF
-,TRBJ2-1,few,TRBV29-1,TGCAGCGTCAATTTAAGCGGGAATGAGCAGTTCTTC,CSVNLSGNEQFF
-,TRBJ2-3,-,TRBV5-6,TGTGCCAGCAATCCAGACGGCGGCACAGATACGCAGTATTTT,CASNPDGGTDTQYF
TRBD2,TRBJ2-7,-,TRBV11-2,TGTGCCAGCACTTGGAGGACTAGCGGGAGTGAGCAGTACTTC,CASTWRTSGSEQYF
-,TRBJ2-4,-,TRBV20-1,TGCAGTGCTAGAGATCTCTGGGGGGACGCCAAAAACATTCAGTACTTC,CSARDLWGDAKNIQYF
-,TRBJ1-2,few,TRBV6-1,TGTGCCAGCACCGTCGGAATTGTGGTCGGCCGCGGCTACACCTTC,CASTVGIVVGRGYTF